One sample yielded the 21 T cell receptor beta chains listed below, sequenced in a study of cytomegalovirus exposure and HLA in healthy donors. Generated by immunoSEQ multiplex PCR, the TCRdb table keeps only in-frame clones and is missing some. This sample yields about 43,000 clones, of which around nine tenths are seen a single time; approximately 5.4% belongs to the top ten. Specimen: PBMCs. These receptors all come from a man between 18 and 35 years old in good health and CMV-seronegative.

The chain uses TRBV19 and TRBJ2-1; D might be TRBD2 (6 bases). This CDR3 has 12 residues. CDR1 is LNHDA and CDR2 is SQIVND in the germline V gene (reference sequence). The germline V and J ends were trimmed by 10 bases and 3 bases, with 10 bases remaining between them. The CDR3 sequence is CATTDYYNEQFF. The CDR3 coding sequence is TGTGCCACTACGGACTACTACAATGAGCAGTTCTTC.

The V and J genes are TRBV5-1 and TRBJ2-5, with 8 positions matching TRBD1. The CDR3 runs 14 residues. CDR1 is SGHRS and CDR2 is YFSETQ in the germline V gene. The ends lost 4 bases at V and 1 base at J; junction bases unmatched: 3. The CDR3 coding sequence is TGCGCCAGCAGCAGGACAGGGCGCCAAGAGACCCAGTACTTC. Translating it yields CASSRTGRQETQYF.

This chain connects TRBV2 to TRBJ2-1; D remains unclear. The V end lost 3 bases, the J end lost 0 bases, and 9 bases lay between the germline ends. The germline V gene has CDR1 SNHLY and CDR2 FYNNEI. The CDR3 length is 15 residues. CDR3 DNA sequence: TGTGCCAGCAGTGAGTTCTACAGCTCCTACAATGAGCAGTTCTTC. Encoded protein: CASSEFYSSYNEQFF.

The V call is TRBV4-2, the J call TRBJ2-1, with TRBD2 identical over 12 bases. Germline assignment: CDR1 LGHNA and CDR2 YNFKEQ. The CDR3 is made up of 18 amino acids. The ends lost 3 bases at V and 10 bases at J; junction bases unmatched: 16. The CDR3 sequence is CASSQRLAGAAAPKEQFF. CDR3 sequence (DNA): TGTGCCAGCAGCCAGAGACTAGCGGGAGCGGCTGCTCCGAAGGAGCAGTTCTTC.

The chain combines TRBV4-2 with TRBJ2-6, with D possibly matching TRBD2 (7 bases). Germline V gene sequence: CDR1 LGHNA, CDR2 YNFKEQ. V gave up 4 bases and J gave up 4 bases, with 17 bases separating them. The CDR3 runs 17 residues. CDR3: CASSLARGGAGANVLTF. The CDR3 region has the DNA TGTGCCAGCAGCCTGGCGAGGGGGGGCGCGGGGGCCAACGTCCTGACTTTC.

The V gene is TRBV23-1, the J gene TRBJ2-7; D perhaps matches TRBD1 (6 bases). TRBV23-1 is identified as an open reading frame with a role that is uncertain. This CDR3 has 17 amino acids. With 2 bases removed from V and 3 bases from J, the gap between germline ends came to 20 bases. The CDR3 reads CASSQARSQGLIYEQYF. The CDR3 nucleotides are TGCGCCAGCAGTCAAGCGAGATCACAGGGTCTGATCTACGAGCAGTACTTC.

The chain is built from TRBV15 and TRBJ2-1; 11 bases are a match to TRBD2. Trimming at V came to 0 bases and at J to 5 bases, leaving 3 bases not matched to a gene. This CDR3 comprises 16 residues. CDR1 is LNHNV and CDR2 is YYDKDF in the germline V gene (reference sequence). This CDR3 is CATSRDLAGGHNEQFF. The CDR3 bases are TGTGCCACCAGCAGAGATCTAGCGGGGGGCCACAATGAGCAGTTCTTC.

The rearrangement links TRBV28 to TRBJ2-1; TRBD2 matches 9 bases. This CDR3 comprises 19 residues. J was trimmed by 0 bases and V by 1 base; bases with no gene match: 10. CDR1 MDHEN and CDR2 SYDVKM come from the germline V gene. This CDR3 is CASSLLTSGPPSSYNEQFF. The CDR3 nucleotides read TGTGCCAGCAGTTTATTAACTAGCGGGCCCCCAAGCTCCTACAATGAGCAGTTCTTC.

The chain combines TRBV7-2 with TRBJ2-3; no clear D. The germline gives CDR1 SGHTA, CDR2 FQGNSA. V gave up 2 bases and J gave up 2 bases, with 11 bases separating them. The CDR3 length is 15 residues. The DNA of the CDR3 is TGTGCCAGCAGCTTACTTTTGGGCCTCACAGATACGCAGTATTTT. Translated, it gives CASSLLLGLTDTQYF.

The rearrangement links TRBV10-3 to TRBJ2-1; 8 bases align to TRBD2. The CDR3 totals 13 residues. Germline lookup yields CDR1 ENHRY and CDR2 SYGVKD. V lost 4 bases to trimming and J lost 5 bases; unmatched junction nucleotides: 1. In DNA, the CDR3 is TGTGCCATCAGTGTGCGGGGGGACAATGAGCAGTTCTTC. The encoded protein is CAISVRGDNEQFF.

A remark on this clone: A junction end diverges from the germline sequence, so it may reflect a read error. In nucleotides, the CDR3 is TGTGCCAGCAGCTTGGGTAGCGGGGCTAGCACGGATACGCAGTATTTT. This gives the protein CASSLGSGASTDTQYF. The chain is built from TRBV7-9 and TRBJ2-3; 8 bases are a match to TRBD2. Germline CDR1 is SEHNR and CDR2 is FQNEAQ (reference sequence). The CDR3 spans 16 residues.

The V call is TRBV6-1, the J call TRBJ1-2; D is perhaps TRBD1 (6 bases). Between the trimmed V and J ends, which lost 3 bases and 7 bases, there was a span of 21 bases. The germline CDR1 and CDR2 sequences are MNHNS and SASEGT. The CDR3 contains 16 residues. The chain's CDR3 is CASSEDPGHAWFGYTF. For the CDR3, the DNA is TGTGCCAGCAGTGAGGACCCGGGACACGCCTGGTTTGGCTACACCTTC.

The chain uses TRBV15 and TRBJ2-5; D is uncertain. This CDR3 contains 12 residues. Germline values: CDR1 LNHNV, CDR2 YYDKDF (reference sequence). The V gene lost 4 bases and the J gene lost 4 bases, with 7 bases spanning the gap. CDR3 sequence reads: CATSNQVETQYF. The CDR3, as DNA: TGTGCCACCAGCAACCAGGTAGAGACCCAGTACTTC.

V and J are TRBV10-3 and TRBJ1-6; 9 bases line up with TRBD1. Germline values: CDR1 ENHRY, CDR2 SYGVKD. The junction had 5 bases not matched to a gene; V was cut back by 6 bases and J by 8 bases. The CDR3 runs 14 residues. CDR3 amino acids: CAISRDREYSPLHF. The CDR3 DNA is TGTGCCATCAGCCGGGACAGGGAGTATTCACCCCTCCACTTT.

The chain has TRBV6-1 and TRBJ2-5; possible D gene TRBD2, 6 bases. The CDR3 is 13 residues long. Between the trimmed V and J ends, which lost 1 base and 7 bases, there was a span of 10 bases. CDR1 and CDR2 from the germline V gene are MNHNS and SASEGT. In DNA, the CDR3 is TGTGCCAGCAGTGAAGAACTGCGGGGGACCCAGTACTTC. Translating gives CASSEELRGTQYF.

CDR3: CASSINLGQGVGYTF. The CDR3 region has the DNA TGTGCCAGTAGTATCAATCTAGGACAAGGGGTTGGCTACACCTTC. This chain joins TRBV19 and TRBJ1-2; TRBD1 might be the D (5 bases). Trimming removed 3 bases from V and 7 bases from J, with 18 bases in between. The CDR3 totals 15 residues. Germline V gene lookup returns CDR1 LNHDA and CDR2 SQIVND (reference sequence).

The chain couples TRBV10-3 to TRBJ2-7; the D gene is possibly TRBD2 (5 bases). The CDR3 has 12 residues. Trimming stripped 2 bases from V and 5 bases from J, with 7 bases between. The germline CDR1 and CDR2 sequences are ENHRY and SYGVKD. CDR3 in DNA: TGTGCCATCAGTGAGGGGAGCAACGAGCAGTACTTC. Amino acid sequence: CAISEGSNEQYF.

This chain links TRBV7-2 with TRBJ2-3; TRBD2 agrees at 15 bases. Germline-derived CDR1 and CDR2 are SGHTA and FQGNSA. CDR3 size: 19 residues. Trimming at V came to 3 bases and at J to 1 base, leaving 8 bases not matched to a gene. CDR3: CASSFGLAGGPGGTDTQYF. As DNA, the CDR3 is TGTGCCAGCAGCTTCGGACTAGCGGGAGGGCCGGGGGGCACAGATACGCAGTATTTT.

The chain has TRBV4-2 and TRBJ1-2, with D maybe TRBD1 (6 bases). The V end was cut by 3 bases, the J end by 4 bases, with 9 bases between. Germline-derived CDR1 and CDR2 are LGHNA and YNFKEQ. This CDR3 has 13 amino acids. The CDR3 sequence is CASSQDSSYGYTF. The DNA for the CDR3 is TGTGCCAGCAGCCAGGACAGTTCCTATGGCTACACCTTC.

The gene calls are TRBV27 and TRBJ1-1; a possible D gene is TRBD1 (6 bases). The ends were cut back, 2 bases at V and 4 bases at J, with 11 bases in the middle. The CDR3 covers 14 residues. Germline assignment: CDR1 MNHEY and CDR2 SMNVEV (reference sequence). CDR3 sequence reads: CASSLTGSGTEAFF. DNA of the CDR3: TGTGCCAGCAGTTTAACAGGGTCGGGCACTGAAGCTTTCTTT.

The CDR3 is CASSPGLAGVPELFF. Written as DNA, the CDR3 is TGTGCCAGCAGCCCAGGACTAGCGGGAGTTCCGGAGCTGTTTTTT. The chain has TRBV7-3 and TRBJ2-2; 13 nucleotides agree with TRBD2. The CDR3 spans 15 residues. V dropped 5 bases and J dropped 10; count of bases not matched to a gene: 7. CDR1 and CDR2 (germline): SGHTA, FQGTGA.